One and the same sample provided the 10 T cell receptor beta chains below, sequenced in a study of CD8 T cells in ankylosing spondylitis. A single record per CDR3 protein comes from TCRdb applying MiXCR to the 5' RACE reads. This table holds 150,000 to 200,000 distinct CDR3 sequences, roughly 11% found once. Sequenced input: blood, either unsorted or a sorted T cell fraction (not recorded which). These receptors were taken from a male donor with ankylosing spondylitis or in good health (not recorded which).

About this clonotype itself: A clone one base away is much larger, so this may be a read error. The chain joins TRBV20-1 to TRBJ2-3; D uncertain. V was shortened by 2 bases and J by 2 bases, with 5 bases between the two germline ends. Germline-derived CDR1 and CDR2 are DFQATT and SNEGSKA (reference sequence). The CDR3 extends over 12 amino acids. The CDR3 DNA is TGCAGTGCTAGACTAGTCACAGATACGCAGTATTTT. Protein: CSARLVTDTQYF.

This clonotype was seen repeatedly, ten times or more. This chain links TRBV29-1 with TRBJ2-1; TRBD2 matches at 7 bases. Germline trimming cut 1 base from V and 12 bases from J; bases unmatched to any gene: 6. In germline, CDR1 is SQVTM, CDR2 ANQGSEA. The CDR3 is made up of 12 amino acids. CDR3 bases: TGCAGCGTTGAAGGCAGGGAGGGTGTGCAGTTCTTC. It codes for CSVEGREGVQFF.

A word on this clonotype: A much larger clone lies a single base off, so this may be a read error. This chain connects TRBV5-5 to TRBJ2-2; TRBD2 aligns across 12 bases. The CDR3 extends over 18 amino acids. J gave up 5 bases and V 0 bases, and 8 bases lay outside the gene matches. CDR1 and CDR2 from the germline V gene are SGHKS and YYEKEE (reference sequence). The CDR3, as DNA: TGTGCCAGCAGCTTGGGACTAGCGGGAGATTTGGCGACCGGGGAGCTGTTTTTT. It specifies CASSLGLAGDLATGELFF.

The V call is TRBV18, the J call TRBJ2-1, with 8 bases that match TRBD2. CDR1 is KGHSH and CDR2 is LQKENI in the germline V gene. The trim removed 1 base at V and 5 bases at J, leaving 7 bases unmatched. The CDR3 totals 16 residues. The CDR3 loop is CASSPLYSGAHNEQFF. CDR3 nucleotide sequence: TGTGCCAGCTCACCACTATATAGCGGGGCCCACAATGAGCAGTTCTTC.

This clonotype was seen at least ten times. V and J are TRBV5-1 and TRBJ1-5, with 8 nucleotides matching TRBD1. Trimming at V came to 0 bases and at J to 4 bases, leaving 9 bases not matched to a gene. Germline lookup yields CDR1 SGHRS and CDR2 YFSETQ. This CDR3 has 17 amino acids. The CDR3 loop reads CASSLGTGTGRNQPQHF. The CDR3 DNA sequence: TGCGCCAGCAGCTTGGGCACCGGGACAGGCAGGAATCAGCCCCAGCATTTT.

The V and J genes are TRBV7-2 and TRBJ2-7, with TRBD1 matching 9 bases. The J segment lost 8 bases and the V segment lost 5 bases, leaving 13 bases of the junction unmatched. The CDR3 consists of 15 residues. CDR1 and CDR2 from the germline V gene are SGHTA and FQGNSA. CDR3 nucleotide sequence: TGTGCCAGCAGCCCCCACAGGGGGCGAAAAGGGAAGCAGTACTTC. Protein product: CASSPHRGRKGKQYF.

This clonotype was observed at least ten times. The chain has TRBV14 and TRBJ2-1; 11 bases map to TRBD2. In germline, CDR1 is SGHDN, CDR2 FVKESK. Germline trimming cut 0 bases from V and 6 bases from J; bases unmatched to any gene: 7. CDR3 length equals 17 residues. CDR3 nucleotides: TGTGCCAGCAGCCAAGAGTTAGCGGGAGGGCCGGTCAATGAGCAGTTCTTC. It translates to CASSQELAGGPVNEQFF.

V gene TRBV5-1 combines with J gene TRBJ1-4; 7 nucleotides align to TRBD1. CDR1 is SGHRS, CDR2 YFSETQ, per germline. J gave up 3 bases and V 2 bases, and 13 bases lay outside the gene matches. The CDR3 consists of 18 residues. For the CDR3, the DNA is TGCGCCAGCAGCTTATCGAAGACAGGGCTCCGGGCTAATGAAAAACTGTTTTTT. This encodes CASSLSKTGLRANEKLFF.

This clonotype was recorded at least ten times. The rearrangement links TRBV29-1 to TRBJ2-3; D is unclear. V gave up 5 bases and J gave up 4 bases, with 10 bases separating them. The CDR3 extends over 12 amino acids. CDR1 is SQVTM, CDR2 ANQGSEA, per germline. The CDR3 nucleotides are TGCAGCGTTCACGATGGGCCAGATACGCAGTATTTT. Its protein product is CSVHDGPDTQYF.

This clonotype was seen only a few times. This may arise from a read error, as a much more abundant clone is one base away. V usage is TRBV20-1 and J usage is TRBJ2-6; possible D gene TRBD1, 6 bases. Per the germline V gene, CDR1 is DFQATT and CDR2 is SNEGSKA (reference sequence). The CDR3 runs to 16 residues. The CDR3 loop reads CSARGTASSGANVLAF. CDR3 nucleotides: TGCAGTGCTAGAGGGACAGCCAGCTCTGGGGCCAACGTCCTGGCTTTC.